This T cell receptor beta chain was recovered during a study of control samples from healthy donors and cancer patients. This table comes from immunoSEQ multiplex PCR, and its TCRdb copy is limited to in-frame clones, with some not included. The table includes around 30,000 clones, 86% detected once. Germline V gene sequence: CDR1 KGHDR, CDR2 SFDVKD. Trimming left V 3 bases short and J 6 bases short, with 7 bases between. The CDR3 has 12 residues. This rearrangement joins TRBV24-1 to TRBJ1-2; the D gene is possibly TRBD1 (6 bases). Sequencing was carried out using PBMCs. The sequence was collected from a woman between 40 and 55 years old with lung cancer. The CDR3 protein is CATSDHRDGYTF. The DNA of the CDR3 is TGTGCCACCAGTGATCACAGGGATGGCTACACCTTC.